Listed here are 5 T cell receptor beta chains from one sample, sequenced in a study of T cell repertoires in ileal Crohn's disease. Sequenced by immunoSEQ multiplex PCR; TCRdb stores in-frame clones only, minus some. This table holds under 5,500 clones, nearly 75% found once. What was sequenced was ileal tissue. The source of these receptors is an adult with Crohn's disease.

The chain couples TRBV10-3 to TRBJ2-1; 10 bases map to TRBD2. The J segment lost 6 bases and the V segment lost 5 bases, leaving 10 bases of the junction unmatched. This CDR3 spans 16 amino acids. The V gene's germline CDR1 is ENHRY and CDR2 SYGVKD. The CDR3 nucleotides are TGTGCCATCAGTCCTAGCGGGGGAAGAGGGTCCAATGAGCAGTTCTTC. It translates to CAISPSGGRGSNEQFF.

This clone was counted a few times. The V gene is TRBV6-6, the J gene TRBJ1-6; possibly TRBD1 for D (5 bases). The V gene's germline CDR1 is MNHNY and CDR2 SVGAGI (reference sequence). The ends were cut back, 7 bases at V and 9 bases at J, with 13 bases in the middle. CDR3 length: 13 amino acids. The CDR3 loop reads CASTPGVGSPLHF. The CDR3 nucleotides read TGTGCCAGCACCCCGGGGGTGGGTTCACCCCTCCACTTT.

The chain joins TRBV29-1 to TRBJ2-3; D remains ambiguous. CDR1 and CDR2 (germline): SQVTM, ANQGSEA. The CDR3 is 15 residues long. Trimming left V 6 bases short and J 2 bases short, with 18 bases between. The CDR3 DNA reads TGCAGCGTCGTACCTATGGCGGTTCTCACAGATACGCAGTATTTT. As protein: CSVVPMAVLTDTQYF.

There are a few counts of this clone. CDR3 amino acids: CASTLGQSLFGYTF. The CDR3 DNA follows: TGTGCCAGCACGTTGGGACAATCTCTCTTTGGCTACACCTTC. V gene TRBV9 combines with J gene TRBJ1-2, with a weak D call TRBD1 (6 bases). V lost 6 bases, J lost 7 bases, and 19 bases lay in between. The CDR3 sequence is 14 residues long. Germline values: CDR1 SGDLS, CDR2 YYNGEE.

This rearrangement joins TRBV6-6 to TRBJ1-6, with 8 bases that match TRBD1. Trimming took 2 bases from V and 8 from J; bases not matched to a gene: 5. The CDR3 length is 15 residues. Germline-derived CDR1 and CDR2 are MNHNY and SVGAGI (reference sequence). The CDR3 sequence: CASSYGYRGDSPLHF. The CDR3 DNA reads TGTGCCAGCAGTTACGGGTACAGGGGGGATTCACCCCTCCACTTT.